The 24 T cell receptor beta chains presented below share a single source sample, sequenced in a study of blood T cell repertoires in COVID-19. Assay used: immunoSEQ multiplex PCR; TCRdb lists only in-frame clones, some missing. The sample comprises about 110,000 clones, 70% to 80% of which are singletons, and roughly 19% rests with the top ten. The sequenced sample consisted of peripheral blood. These receptors all stem from a man between 65 and 85 years old with active or convalescent COVID-19.

This chain links TRBV4-1 with TRBJ2-5; D not certain. The V end lost 0 bases, the J end lost 5 bases, and 10 bases lay between the germline ends. The CDR3 spans 14 residues. CDR1 is MGHRA and CDR2 is YSYEKL in the germline V gene. CDR3: CASSQDRRVETQYF. The CDR3 nucleotides are TGCGCCAGCAGCCAAGATAGAAGAGTTGAGACCCAGTACTTC.

The V and J genes are TRBV25-1 and TRBJ2-1, with TRBD2 matching over 12 bases. The ends lost 6 bases at V and 0 bases at J; junction bases unmatched: 0. The CDR3 loop spans 15 amino acids. Germline V gives CDR1 MGHDK, CDR2 SYGVNS. As DNA, the CDR3 is TGTGCCAGCAGGACTAGCGGGAGCTCCTACAATGAGCAGTTCTTC. Amino acids: CASRTSGSSYNEQFF.

This clone was observed a single time. The chain is built from TRBV14 and TRBJ2-3; D is possibly TRBD2 (6 bases). Germline V CDR1 and CDR2: SGHDN, FVKESK. The CDR3 loop spans 15 amino acids. Deletions cut 3 bases from V and 5 bases from J, with 15 bases between. Here the CDR3 reads CASSQGIAAVDTQYF. CDR3 coding DNA: TGTGCCAGCAGCCAGGGGATAGCGGCTGTAGATACGCAGTATTTT.

This clone was seen only once. V gene TRBV5-1 combines with J gene TRBJ1-4, with 7 positions matching TRBD1. V trimming: 0 bases; J trimming: 2 bases; junction bases outside the gene matches: 4. Germline loops: CDR1 SGHRS, CDR2 YFSETQ. The CDR3 consists of 16 residues. In DNA, the CDR3 is TGCGCCAGCAGCTTGGTGGTACAGGGGACTAATGAAAAACTGTTTTTT. Residues: CASSLVVQGTNEKLFF.

The chain couples TRBV5-4 to TRBJ2-5; tentative D call: TRBD2 (7 bases). CDR3 length: 16 amino acids. Germline CDR1 and CDR2: SGHNT and YYREEE (reference sequence). V was shortened by 5 bases and J by 3 bases, with 20 bases between the two germline ends. This CDR3 is CASRATPGAGEETQYF. CDR3 nucleotide sequence: TGTGCCAGCAGGGCCACCCCGGGGGCGGGGGAAGAGACCCAGTACTTC. The full variable domain, completed using reference TRBV5-4 and TRBJ2-5, is ETGVTQSPTHLIKTRGQQVTLRCSSQSGHNTVSWYQQALGQGPQFIFQYYREEENGRGNFPPRFSGLQFPNYSSELNVNALELDDSALYLCASRATPGAGEETQYFGPGTRLLVL.

The rearrangement links TRBV3-1 (or the pseudogene TRBV3-2) to TRBJ1-1; D is perhaps TRBD1 (5 bases). Trimming cost V 4 bases and J 6 bases, with 24 bases left between them. Per the germline V gene, CDR1 is LGHDT and CDR2 is YNNKEL (reference sequence). The length of the CDR3 is 17 residues. CDR3 sequence: CASSRSLPTGGDAEAFF. The CDR3 bases are TGTGCCAGCAGCCGTTCCCTCCCCACAGGAGGGGACGCTGAAGCTTTCTTT.

This sequence joins TRBV19 and TRBJ1-1, with TRBD1 as a possible D gene (6 bases). Germline V CDR1 and CDR2: LNHDA, SQIVND (reference sequence). The CDR3 loop spans 14 amino acids. V was pared by 9 bases and J by 0 bases, with 14 bases between. The CDR3 sequence: CASTSTGLNTEAFF. The CDR3 DNA reads as TGTGCCAGCACCTCAACAGGGCTGAACACTGAAGCTTTCTTT.

V gene TRBV11-2 combines with J gene TRBJ2-1, with D perhaps matching TRBD1 (6 bases). CDR1 and CDR2 (germline): SGHAT, FQNNGV. Trimming took 2 bases from V and 5 from J, leaving 13 bases between them. CDR3 length: 15 amino acids. The CDR3 reads CASSLSQGVNNEQFF. CDR3 coding DNA: TGTGCCAGCAGCTTATCACAGGGTGTAAACAATGAGCAGTTCTTC.

This clone was counted only a few times. The chain has TRBV21-1 and TRBJ1-1; no check of the table's D call, TRBD1, against the DNA was made. TRBV21-1 is reported as a pseudogene. The CDR3 is made up of 17 amino acids. The CDR3 DNA reads TGTGCCAGCAGCAAAAGGGGGCTCTCGGACAGGGACGCTGAAGCTTTCTTT. It is translated as CASSKRGLSDRDAEAFF.

The chain has TRBV13 and TRBJ2-1; maybe TRBD2 (6 bases). V gave up 5 bases and J gave up 7 bases, with 18 bases separating them. The CDR3 totals 15 residues. CDR1 PRHDT and CDR2 FYEKMQ come from the germline V gene (reference sequence). In DNA, the CDR3 is TGTGCCAGCAGCCGGAGGGCAGGCGGAGGTAATGAGCAGTTCTTC. Protein product: CASSRRAGGGNEQFF. The full variable domain, its missing parts supplied by reference TRBV13 and TRBJ2-1, is AAGVIQSPRHLIKEKRETATLKCYPIPRHDTVYWYQQGPGQDPQFLISFYEKMQSDKGSIPDRFSAQQFSDYHSELNMSSLELGDSALYFCASSRRAGGGNEQFFGPGTRLTVL.

This clone has just one count. The rearrangement links TRBV18 to TRBJ1-5; 12 bases map to TRBD1. Germline CDR1 reads KGHSH; CDR2 reads LQKENI. The CDR3 runs 17 residues. V lost 0 bases to trimming and J lost 5 bases; unmatched junction nucleotides: 5. CDR3 sequence: CASSPPRGTGGDQPQHF. The CDR3 DNA sequence: TGTGCCAGCTCACCACCGAGAGGGACAGGGGGCGATCAGCCCCAGCATTTT.

This chain connects TRBV28 to TRBJ1-2, with D perhaps matching TRBD1 (5 bases). The CDR3 totals 15 residues. Per germline, CDR1 MDHEN and CDR2 SYDVKM. The V end lost 11 bases, the J end lost 3 bases, and 22 bases lay between the germline ends. CDR3 sequence: CASSRQALGDYGYTF. CDR3 nucleotides: TGTGCCTCGTCAAGGCAGGCCTTAGGGGACTATGGCTACACCTTC.

The rearrangement joins TRBV3-1 (or the pseudogene TRBV3-2) to TRBJ2-7; 8 bases line up with TRBD1. The CDR3 runs to 16 residues. Germline trimming cut 1 base from V and 2 bases from J; bases unmatched to any gene: 7. Germline loops: CDR1 LGHDT, CDR2 YNNKEL (reference sequence). CDR3 loop: CASSQAGTGRTYEQYF. For the CDR3, the DNA is TGTGCCAGCAGCCAAGCCGGGACAGGAAGAACCTACGAGCAGTACTTC.

This clone was seen a handful of times. At the DNA level, this CDR3 is encoded by other sequences in the same sample as well. CDR3 protein: CASSYFPSGGAETQYF. In DNA form, the CDR3 reads TGTGCCAGCAGTTACTTTCCTAGCGGGGGGGCCGAGACCCAGTACTTC. The rearrangement uses TRBV6-5 and TRBJ2-5; 12 nucleotides align to TRBD2. The trim removed 1 base at V and 5 bases at J, leaving 5 bases unmatched. The germline V gene encodes CDR1 MNHEY and CDR2 SVGAGI. The CDR3 totals 16 residues.

The chain is built from TRBV18 and TRBJ1-6; 8 bases line up with TRBD1. The CDR3 covers 16 residues. CDR1 is KGHSH and CDR2 is LQKENI in the germline V gene. J lost 8 bases, V lost 2 bases, and 8 bases had no gene match. CDR3 sequence: CASSPFSGGRDSPLHF. In DNA, the CDR3 is TGTGCCAGCTCACCATTCTCAGGGGGCAGGGATTCACCCCTCCACTTT.

This chain joins TRBV28 and TRBJ2-1, with 10 bases aligning to TRBD2. Per germline, CDR1 MDHEN and CDR2 SYDVKM. This CDR3 spans 15 amino acids. Germline trimming cut 3 bases from V and 5 bases from J; bases unmatched to any gene: 4. The CDR3, as DNA: TGTGCCAGCAGTTTCCTAGCGGGAGTCCACAATGAGCAGTTCTTC. Amino acids: CASSFLAGVHNEQFF. Combining the CDR3 with reference TRBV28 and TRBJ2-1 gives the whole variable domain DVKVTQSSRYLVKRTGEKVFLECVQDMDHENMFWYRQDPGLGLRLIYFSYDVKMKEKGDIPEGYSVSREKKERFSLILESASTNQTSMYLCASSFLAGVHNEQFFGPGTRLTVL.

The chain joins TRBV7-3 to TRBJ1-2, with D unresolved. This CDR3 is 16 amino acids long. The V gene lost 1 base and the J gene lost 9 bases, with 21 bases spanning the gap. The V gene's germline CDR1 is SGHTA and CDR2 FQGTGA. The CDR3: CASSLKTGWRPICYTF. The CDR3 nucleotides read TGTGCCAGCAGCTTAAAAACGGGGTGGAGACCTATTTGCTACACCTTC.

The rearrangement links TRBV5-1 to TRBJ2-5; TRBD1 matches at 8 bases. Trimming cost V 4 bases and J 4 bases; bases outside gene matches: 9. Germline loops: CDR1 SGHRS, CDR2 YFSETQ. The CDR3 consists of 15 residues. CDR3 in DNA: TGCGCCAGCAGCAAGGGACAGGCGGCAGGAGAGACCCAGTACTTC. This gives the protein CASSKGQAAGETQYF.

V gene TRBV18 combines with J gene TRBJ1-3, with 7 bases aligning to TRBD1. The germline V gene has CDR1 KGHSH and CDR2 LQKENI. The CDR3 runs to 17 residues. Trimming removed 0 bases from V and 0 bases from J; junction bases left unmatched: 5. This chain's CDR3 is CASSPPTGWLSGNTIYF. The CDR3, as DNA: TGTGCCAGCTCACCACCGACAGGGTGGCTCTCTGGAAACACCATATATTTT.

This clone came up a few times. V gene TRBV5-6 combines with J gene TRBJ1-1, with D unclear. The CDR3 covers 13 residues. The V and J ends lost 0 bases and 1 base respectively, with 4 bases between them. Germline values: CDR1 SGHDT, CDR2 YYEEEE. The CDR3 reads CASSLGPNTEAFF. CDR3 DNA: TGTGCCAGCAGCTTGGGGCCGAACACTGAAGCTTTCTTT. Complete variable domain (other parts from reference TRBV5-6 and TRBJ1-1): DAGVTQSPTHLIKTRGQQVTLRCSPKSGHDTVSWYQQALGQGPQFIFQYYEEEERQRGNFPDRFSGHQFPNYSSELNVNALLLGDSALYLCASSLGPNTEAFFGQGTRLTVV.

The chain combines TRBV5-1 with TRBJ2-7; 8 bases map to TRBD1. V lost 4 bases, J lost 2 bases, and 2 bases stayed unmatched. Looked up from germline, CDR1 is SGHRS and CDR2 is YFSETQ. CDR3 length: 13 amino acids. CDR3 loop: CASSPDRAYEQYF. The CDR3 DNA sequence: TGCGCCAGCAGCCCGGACAGGGCCTACGAGCAGTACTTC.

The chain is built from TRBV7-9 and TRBJ2-1; D is possibly TRBD2 (5 bases). CDR1 is SEHNR, CDR2 FQNEAQ, per germline (reference sequence). Trimming took 3 bases from V and 5 from J, leaving 8 bases between them. The CDR3 runs to 13 residues. The chain's CDR3 is CASSFRGNNEQFF. The CDR3 coding sequence is TGTGCCAGCAGCTTCCGGGGAAACAATGAGCAGTTCTTC.

CDR3 nucleotides: TGTGCCAGCGGGATAGGACTACTCAATGAGCAGTTCTTC. Translated: CASGIGLLNEQFF. The chain couples TRBV7-8 to TRBJ2-1, with D perhaps matching TRBD2 (6 bases). The germline CDR1 and CDR2 sequences are SGHVS and FQNEAQ. V lost 8 bases and J lost 6, with 14 bases in between. The CDR3 sequence is 13 residues long.

The sample holds one count of this clone. The chain employs TRBV2 and TRBJ2-7; a possible D gene is TRBD1 (6 bases). This CDR3 has 12 amino acids. Germline V gives CDR1 SNHLY, CDR2 FYNNEI. V lost 7 bases and J 3 bases, leaving 10 bases between the germline ends. In nucleotides, the CDR3 is TGTGCCAGCAAAGTAGGGGGCTACGAGCAGTACTTC. It codes for CASKVGGYEQYF.